The TCR beta chain under discussion was sequenced for a study of T cells after yellow fever vaccination. Overall study results and limits: Most primary-vaccination clones reappeared after the booster (approximately 97% CD4, 88% CD8). Abundant bulk-derived clonotypes could contaminate FACS-sorted repertoires.

5'RACE template switching generated TCR cDNA, adding a universal primer site and UMIs. TCRdb reprocessed the 5' RACE reads via MiXCR and lists one record per CDR3 protein. The profile shows approximately 550,000 distinct CDR3 sequences, about 13% of them singletons. Regarding this clonotype: Its antigen remains unknown.

The source of this sequence is a young man who received the YFV17D yellow fever vaccine. Sequenced material: PBMCs, taken on the day of the yellow fever booster vaccination.

CDR3 DNA: TGTGCCAGCAGCCTTAGTGGGGTATCTGGGGCCAACGTCCTGACTTTC. Its translation: CASSLSGVSGANVLTF. The chain links TRBV9 to TRBJ2-6; D gene ambiguous. Germline assignment: CDR1 SGDLS and CDR2 YYNGEE. The CDR3 loop spans 16 amino acids. The germline V and J ends were trimmed by 4 bases and 1 base, with 12 bases remaining between them.